This T cell receptor beta chain was sequenced for a study of OX40 agonist ivuxolimab in advanced cancers. Study-level background: The patients got ivuxolimab, which is an agonistic anti-OX40 (CD134) antibody. Ivuxolimab, which patients received intravenously every 2 weeks, was dosed at 0.01 to 10 mg/kg.

A word on this clone: Its antigen is unknown.

Germline CDR1 reads ENHRY; CDR2 reads SYGVKD. The CDR3 sequence is 13 residues long. V gave up 7 bases and J gave up 3 bases; unmatched junction bases: 4. Method: immunoSEQ multiplex PCR; TCRdb's copy keeps in-frame clones and lacks some. The profile shows approximately 82,000 clones, approximately 87% of them singletons. Study-wide results and caveats: The study observed clonal expansion of CD4+ and CD8+ blood T cells by week 6 at 0.1 to 3.0 mg/kg. Averaged across samples, CD8+ T cells carried more expanded clones than CD4+ did.

The material was CD4+ or CD8+ T cells sorted from blood, obtained in a trial of the OX40 agonist ivuxolimab. The J gene is TRBJ2-3, the V gene TRBV10-3, with 7 bases that match TRBD1. This clonotype originated in an adult with an advanced solid tumor such as melanoma, head and neck, liver or kidney cancer. The CDR3 DNA is TGTGCCATCACAACAGGGGAAACAGATACGCAGTATTTT. This sequence encodes CAITTGETDTQYF.